Included here is one T cell receptor beta chain sequence, with context. Its specific antigen is unknown. No clone much larger than this one lies a single base away; base qualities are absent. For a library built for alpha chains, this beta chain is a stray read; little rests on its size. These reads were obtained on an Illumina NovaSeq 6000. Synthesis of TCR cDNA relied on 5'RACE template switching, a step that introduced a universal primer site along with unique molecular identifiers. Priming of cDNA synthesis was performed from both the TCR alpha and TCR beta constant segments. Libraries were amplified in two PCR steps, with sample barcodes and sequencing adapters added in the second step. Sequencing of libraries was done on Illumina HiSeq 2500 (2x100 bp) or NovaSeq (2x150 bp). The source study handled its data this way. Demultiplexing of reads and collapsing into UMI consensus sequences were performed with MIGEC, and V(D)J alignment was carried out with MiXCR. Vaccine-responding clonotypes were defined with edgeR using replicate PBMC samples, requiring FDR below 0.01 and a log2 fold change above 5 up to day 15. Each bulk clonotype was labeled CD4 or CD8 based on which sequenced repertoire, CD4 or CD8, contained the clonotype at higher abundance. Using fastp trimming at Q25 and MiXCR clonotype assembly, TCRdb reanalyzed the public sequencing data and kept in-frame beta chains. Each record represents a unique CDR3 protein, reported with the most common genes and DNA among its rows. The authors' filters were not applied to this entry. This sample is represented by over 250 distinct CDR3 sequences; 80% to 95% of them were singletons. The ten largest clonotypes hold 27% of the sample.

The data derive from a study of T cells after yellow fever vaccination (dated by TCRdb to 2018 to 2020). For the wider study: The SMART-Seq v4 Ultra Low Input RNA kit was used to prepare libraries from fractions with low cell numbers. To follow T-cell clones before and after primary and booster YFV17D yellow fever vaccination, bulk TCR alpha and beta repertoires were sequenced over time. The cohort comprised two healthy male donors, one aged 18 to 30 and one aged 30 to 40 years. Blood was collected at multiple timepoints before and after primary and secondary immunization, and bulk PBMC replicates and cell subsets were isolated.

What the work shows at the level of the full study, not this receptor alone: A small share of clonotypes occurred in both CD4 and CD8 compartments, likely arising from convergent recombination. After the booster, most of the clones that had expanded following primary vaccination were detected again (approximately 95% of CD4 and around nine tenths of CD8), which suggests that memory was broadly maintained. The secondary T-cell response was found to be weaker but faster than the primary response, with a peak reached on day 5 rather than on day 15. Computational filtering was needed because FACS-sorted repertoires could contain abundant contaminating clonotypes from the bulk population. Because the study included only a couple of donors, the extent to which the findings can be generalized is limited.

Unmatched junction bases come to 14, with V trimmed by 10 bases and J by 10 bases. Measured from the cysteine to the phenylalanine, the CDR3 is 13 residues long. The entry retains the CDR3 DNA only, 39 bases that are in frame from base 1. CDR1 and CDR2 (MNHEY, SMNVEV) derive from the germline V gene (reference sequence). The sample's treatment or condition, from its label and the paper: live attenuated yellow fever vaccine strain. PBMCs were isolated from peripheral blood using a standard Ficoll-Paque protocol. CD4 and CD8 T-cell fractions were isolated with Dynabeads CD4 and CD8 positive selection kits. RNA was extracted with TriZol from bulk PBMCs, CD4 and CD8 fractions, and dextramer-positive and dextramer-negative fractions.

Sequencing used CD8+ T cells sorted from PBMCs, obtained 10 days after the yellow fever booster vaccination. The receptor's source is a man aged 18 to 30 who received the YFV17D yellow fever vaccine. The chain employs TRBV27 and TRBJ2-7; 9 bases in the middle match TRBD1. The DNA reads as follows: TGTGCCACCTCTCCCCGGGACAGGGCTCGACAGTACTTC. Translated, this gives CATSPRDRARQYF.